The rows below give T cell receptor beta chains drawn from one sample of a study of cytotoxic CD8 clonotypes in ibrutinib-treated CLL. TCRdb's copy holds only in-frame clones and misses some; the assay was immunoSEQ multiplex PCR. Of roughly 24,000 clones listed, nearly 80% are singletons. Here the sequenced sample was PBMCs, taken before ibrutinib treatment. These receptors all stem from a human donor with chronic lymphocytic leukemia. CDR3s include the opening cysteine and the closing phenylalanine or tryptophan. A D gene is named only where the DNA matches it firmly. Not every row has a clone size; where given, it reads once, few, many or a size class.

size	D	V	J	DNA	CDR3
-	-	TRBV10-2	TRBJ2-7	TGCGCCAGCGCGAACCCCTACGAGCAGTACTTC	CASANPYEQYF
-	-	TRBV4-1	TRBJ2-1	TGCGCCAGCAGCCCAAGAGGTACCAATGAGCAGTTCTTC	CASSPRGTNEQFF
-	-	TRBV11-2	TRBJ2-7	TGTGCCAGCAGCTTAGTTGGACTGCAGACCTACGAGCAGTACTTC	CASSLVGLQTYEQYF
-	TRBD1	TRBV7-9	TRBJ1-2	TGTGCCAGCAGCTTTTTAGACAGGGGAAACTATGGCTACACCTTC	CASSFLDRGNYGYTF
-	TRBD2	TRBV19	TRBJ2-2	TGTGCCAGTAGTCAAGCGGGAGGGAACACCGGGGAGCTGTTTTTT	CASSQAGGNTGELFF
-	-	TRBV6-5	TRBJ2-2	TGTGCCAGCAGTACAAGAGGGGGGAGCGGGGAGCTGTTTTTT	CASSTRGGSGELFF
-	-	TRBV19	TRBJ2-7	TGTGCCAGTAGTATAGGGGGAGGTCAGCACTCCTACGAGCAGTACTTC	CASSIGGGQHSYEQYF
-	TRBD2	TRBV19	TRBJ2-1	TGTGCCAGTAGACCTCTCTTATCGGGACTAGAACATGAGCAGTTCTTC	CASRPLLSGLEHEQFF
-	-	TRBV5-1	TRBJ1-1	TGCGCCAGCAGCTTGGGAGCCCTAAGGACAGTTATCATGAACACTGAAGCTTTCTTT	CASSLGALRTVIMNTEAFF
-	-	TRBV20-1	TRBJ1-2	TGCAGTGCTAAAGGGGTTGGCTACACCTTC	CSAKGVGYTF
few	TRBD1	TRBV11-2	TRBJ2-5	TGTGCCAGCAGCTTAGATCCCACAGGGGGAGAGACCCAGTACTTC	CASSLDPTGGETQYF
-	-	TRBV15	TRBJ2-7	TGTGCCACCAGCAGAGATCACGGGACCCTACTCTCCTACGAGCAGTACTTC	CATSRDHGTLLSYEQYF
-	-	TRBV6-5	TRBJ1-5	TGTGCCAGCAGGCACAGGGTCTATAGCAATCAGCCCCAGCATTTT	CASRHRVYSNQPQHF
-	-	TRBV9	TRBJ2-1	TGTGCCAGCAGCGTAGATCCCAGGGGTTCCTACAATGAGCAGTTCTTC	CASSVDPRGSYNEQFF
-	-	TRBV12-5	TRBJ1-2	TGTGCTAGTGGGCCCCCCCCGGGGGGGGCGGGTGGCTACACCTTC	CASGPPPGGAGGYTF
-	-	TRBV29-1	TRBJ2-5	TGCAGCGCCGGAAACGGACAGATATCCCAAGAGACCCAGTACTTC	CSAGNGQISQETQYF
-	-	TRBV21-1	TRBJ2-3	TGTGCCAGCAGTCTACTAGCGCCTACAGATACGCAGTATTTT	CASSLLAPTDTQYF
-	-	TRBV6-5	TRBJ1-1	TGTGCCAGCACCCGAACAGGGCTGAACACTGAAGCTTTCTTT	CASTRTGLNTEAFF
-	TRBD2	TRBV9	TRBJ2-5	TGTGCCAGCAGCGTGCTAGCGGGAGGGCCTCCAGAGACCCAGTACTTC	CASSVLAGGPPETQYF
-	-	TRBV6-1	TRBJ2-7	TGTGCCAGCAGTGGTAGCCCCCGGTACGAGCAGTACTTC	CASSGSPRYEQYF
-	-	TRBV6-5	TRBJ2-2	TGTGCCAGCACCAAAGGGGAGAACACCGGGGAGCTGTTTTTT	CASTKGENTGELFF
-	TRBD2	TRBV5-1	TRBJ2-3	TGCGCCAGCAGCTTGGAGACTAGCGGGGGGAGGAACACAGATACGCAGTATTTT	CASSLETSGGRNTDTQYF
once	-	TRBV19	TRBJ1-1	TGTGCCAGTAGTATAGTGACGGCACTTGGAGGTAGCACTGAAGCTTTCTTT	CASSIVTALGGSTEAFF
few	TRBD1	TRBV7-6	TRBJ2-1	TGTGCCAGCAGCCTCAGGGGGCATGAGCAGTTCTTC	CASSLRGHEQFF
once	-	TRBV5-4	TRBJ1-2	TGTGCCAGCAGCCCGGGGCGGCAGTACGGCTACACCTTC	CASSPGRQYGYTF
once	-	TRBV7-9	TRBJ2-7	TGTGCCACCCACCGAAGAGAAGGCTACGAGCAGTACTTC	CATHRREGYEQYF
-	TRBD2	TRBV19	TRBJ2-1	TGTGCCACAACACGGCTAGCGGGTTCCTACAATGAGCAGTTCTTC	CATTRLAGSYNEQFF
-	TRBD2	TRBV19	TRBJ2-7	TGTGCCACCCGGACTAGCGGAACCTACGAGCAGTACTTC	CATRTSGTYEQYF
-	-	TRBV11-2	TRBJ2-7	TGTGCCAGCAGCTCCCACGGCCACGAGCAGTACTTC	CASSSHGHEQYF
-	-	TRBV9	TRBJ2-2	TGTGCCAGCAGTCCTTTTGGGGCATTTAGTAAGGGCAGACCCGGGGAGCTGTTTTTT	CASSPFGAFSKGRPGELFF
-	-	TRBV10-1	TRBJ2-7	TGCGCCAGCAGTGAGTCGCTAGCGCTCCACGAGCAGTACTTC	CASSESLALHEQYF
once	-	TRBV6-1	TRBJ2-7	TGTGCCAGCAGTGAAGCTGGAGGCGGACGTTTCTCCTACGAGCAGTACTTC	CASSEAGGGRFSYEQYF
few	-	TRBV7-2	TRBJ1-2	TGTGCCAGCAGCTCCCAAGGGGGATACGCTAACTATGGCTACACCTTC	CASSSQGGYANYGYTF
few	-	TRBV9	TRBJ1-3	TGTGCCAGCAGCGTGAAGGTTGGGAGCTCTGGAAACACCATATATTTT	CASSVKVGSSGNTIYF
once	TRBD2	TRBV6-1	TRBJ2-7	TGTGCCAGCCTAGCGGGAGATAACGGGGTATACGAGCAGTACTTC	CASLAGDNGVYEQYF
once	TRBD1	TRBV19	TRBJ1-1	TGTGCCAGTAGGGACAGGGTTTTGGCGAACACTGAAGCTTTCTTT	CASRDRVLANTEAFF
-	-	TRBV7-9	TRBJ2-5	TGTGCCAGCAGCTTAGAGTACCAAGAGACCCAGTACTTC	CASSLEYQETQYF
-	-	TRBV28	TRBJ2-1	TGTGCCAGCAGAAGGACAGTCAACAATGAGCAGTTCTTC	CASRRTVNNEQFF
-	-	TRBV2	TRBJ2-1	TGTGCCACCGAATCGGAGTTCTACAATGAGCAGTTCTTC	CATESEFYNEQFF
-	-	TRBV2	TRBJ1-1	TGTGCCAGCAGTGGGGGCAGACGCACTGAAGCTTTCTTT	CASSGGRRTEAFF
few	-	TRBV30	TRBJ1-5	TGTGCCTGGAACAGCCTCAATCAGCCCCAGCATTTT	CAWNSLNQPQHF
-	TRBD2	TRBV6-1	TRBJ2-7	TGTGCCAGCGACCCCCAGGTTGGGGGGGGTAGGGAGCAGTACTTC	CASDPQVGGGREQYF
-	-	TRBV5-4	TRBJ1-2	TGTGCCAGCAGCCCACCGGGGGGGGAACATGGCTACACCTTC	CASSPPGGEHGYTF
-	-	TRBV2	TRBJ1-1	TGTGCCAGCAGCGAACGGGGAGGGGCATTCCACACTGAAGCTTTCTTT	CASSERGGAFHTEAFF
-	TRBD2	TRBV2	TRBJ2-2	TGTGCCAGCAGTGGGGCTAGCGGGACCGGGGAGCTGTTTTTT	CASSGASGTGELFF
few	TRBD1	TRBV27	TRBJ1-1	TGTGCCAGCAGTTTCGGACAGGTCTCGAACACTGAAGCTTTCTTT	CASSFGQVSNTEAFF
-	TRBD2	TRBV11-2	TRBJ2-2	TGTGCCAGCAGCTTGACTAGCGAGTCTACCGGGGAGCTGTTTTTT	CASSLTSESTGELFF
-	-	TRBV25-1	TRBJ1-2	TGTGCCAGCAGTGAAACCACAGTTACTAACTATGGCTACACCTTC	CASSETTVTNYGYTF